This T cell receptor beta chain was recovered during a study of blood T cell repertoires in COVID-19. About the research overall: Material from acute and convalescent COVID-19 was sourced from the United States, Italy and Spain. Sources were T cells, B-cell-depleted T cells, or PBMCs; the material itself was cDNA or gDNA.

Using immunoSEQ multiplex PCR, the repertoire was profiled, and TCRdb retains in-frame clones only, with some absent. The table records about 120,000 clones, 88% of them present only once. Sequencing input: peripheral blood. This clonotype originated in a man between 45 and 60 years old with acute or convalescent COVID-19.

CDR3 nucleotides: TGTGCCAGCAGTCCCCCCCAGCGTCCCCGGGGGATTAATGAGCAGTTCTTC. Translating it yields CASSPPQRPRGINEQFF. The rearrangement uses TRBV27 and TRBJ2-1; D perhaps matches TRBD2 (6 bases). Looked up from germline, CDR1 is MNHEY and CDR2 is SMNVEV (reference sequence). The CDR3 consists of 17 residues. Trimming left V 5 bases short and J 7 bases short, with 24 bases between.